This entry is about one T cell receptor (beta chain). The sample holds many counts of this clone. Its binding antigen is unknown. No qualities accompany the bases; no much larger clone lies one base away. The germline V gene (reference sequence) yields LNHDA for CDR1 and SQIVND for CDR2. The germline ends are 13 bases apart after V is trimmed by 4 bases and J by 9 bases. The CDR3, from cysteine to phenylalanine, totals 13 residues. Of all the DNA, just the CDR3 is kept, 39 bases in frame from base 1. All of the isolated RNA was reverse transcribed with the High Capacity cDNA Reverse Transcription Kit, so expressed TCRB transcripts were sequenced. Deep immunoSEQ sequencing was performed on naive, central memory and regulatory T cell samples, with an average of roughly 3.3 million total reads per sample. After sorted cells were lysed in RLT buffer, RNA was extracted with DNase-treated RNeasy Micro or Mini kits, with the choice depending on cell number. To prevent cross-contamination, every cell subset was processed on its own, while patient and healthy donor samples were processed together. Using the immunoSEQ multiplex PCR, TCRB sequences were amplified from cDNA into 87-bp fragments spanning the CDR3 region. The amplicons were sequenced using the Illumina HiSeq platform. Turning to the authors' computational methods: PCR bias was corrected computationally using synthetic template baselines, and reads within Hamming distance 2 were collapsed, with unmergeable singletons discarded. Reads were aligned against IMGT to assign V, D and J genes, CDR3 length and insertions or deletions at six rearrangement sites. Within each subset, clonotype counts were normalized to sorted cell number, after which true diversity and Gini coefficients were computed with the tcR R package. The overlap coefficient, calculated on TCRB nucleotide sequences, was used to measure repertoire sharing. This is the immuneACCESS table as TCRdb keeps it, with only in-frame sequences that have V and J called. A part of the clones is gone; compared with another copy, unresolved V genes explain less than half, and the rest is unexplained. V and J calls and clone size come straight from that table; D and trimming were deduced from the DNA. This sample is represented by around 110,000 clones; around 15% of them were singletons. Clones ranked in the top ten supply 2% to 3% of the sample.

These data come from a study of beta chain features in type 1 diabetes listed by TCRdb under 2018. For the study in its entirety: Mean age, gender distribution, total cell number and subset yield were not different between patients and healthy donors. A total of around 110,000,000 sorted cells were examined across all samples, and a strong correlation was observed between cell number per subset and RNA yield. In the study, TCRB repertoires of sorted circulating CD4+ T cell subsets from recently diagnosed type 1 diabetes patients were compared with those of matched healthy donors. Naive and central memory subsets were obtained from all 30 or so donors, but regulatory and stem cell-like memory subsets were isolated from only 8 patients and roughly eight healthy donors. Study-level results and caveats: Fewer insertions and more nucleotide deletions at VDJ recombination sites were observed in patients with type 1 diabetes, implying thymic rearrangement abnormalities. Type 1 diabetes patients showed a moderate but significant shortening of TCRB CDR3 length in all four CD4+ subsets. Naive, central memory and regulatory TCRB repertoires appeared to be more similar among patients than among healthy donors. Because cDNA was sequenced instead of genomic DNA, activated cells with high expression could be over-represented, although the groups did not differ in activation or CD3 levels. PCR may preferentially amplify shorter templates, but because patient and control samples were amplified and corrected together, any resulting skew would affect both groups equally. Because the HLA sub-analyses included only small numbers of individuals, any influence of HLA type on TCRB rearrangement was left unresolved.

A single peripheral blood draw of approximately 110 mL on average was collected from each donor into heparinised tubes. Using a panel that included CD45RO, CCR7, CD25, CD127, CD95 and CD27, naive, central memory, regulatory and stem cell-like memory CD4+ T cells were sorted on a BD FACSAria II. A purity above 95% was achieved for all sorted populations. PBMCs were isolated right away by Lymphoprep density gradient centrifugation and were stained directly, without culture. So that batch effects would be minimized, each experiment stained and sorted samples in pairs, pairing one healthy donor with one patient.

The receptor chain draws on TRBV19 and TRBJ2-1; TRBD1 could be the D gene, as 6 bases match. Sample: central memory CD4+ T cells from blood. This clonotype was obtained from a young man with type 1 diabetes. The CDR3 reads CASSTGALGEQFF. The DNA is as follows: TGTGCCAGTAGTACAGGGGCCCTGGGTGAGCAGTTCTTC.